Listed here are 28 T cell receptor beta chains from one sample, sequenced in a study of cytomegalovirus exposure and HLA in healthy donors. The PCR ran on 60 Vbeta and 13 Jbeta primers. Profiling relied on immunoSEQ multiplex PCR, and the TCRdb table lists in-frame clones only, not all of them. The top ten clones hold roughly 3.9% of a sample with around 110,000 clones, about 76% of them seen once. Sequences were obtained from PBMCs. Receptors originate from a woman aged 25 to 45 in good health and CMV-seronegative.

The gene calls are TRBV6-5 and TRBJ2-7, with TRBD1 identical over 9 bases. Trimming removed 8 bases from V and 5 bases from J; junction bases left unmatched: 13. Germline V lookup: CDR1 MNHEY, CDR2 SVGAGI. The CDR3 loop spans 15 amino acids. In DNA form, the CDR3 reads TGTGCCAGCCATAGACCCGGGACAGGGAGCCACGAGCAGTACTTC. It codes for CASHRPGTGSHEQYF.

V usage is TRBV19 and J usage is TRBJ2-5, with D tentatively TRBD2 (7 bases). V was clipped by 9 bases and J by 2 bases, with 16 bases between them. The CDR3 is 14 amino acids. Germline lookup yields CDR1 LNHDA and CDR2 SQIVND (reference sequence). CDR3: CARIRGRGQETQYF. CDR3 DNA sequence: TGTGCCAGAATCAGAGGGAGGGGGCAAGAGACCCAGTACTTC.

The chain has TRBV27 and TRBJ2-7, with D possibly being TRBD1 (7 bases). V lost 5 bases to trimming and J lost 1 base, with 15 bases between them. There are 15 residues in the CDR3. Germline CDR1 is MNHEY and CDR2 is SMNVEV (reference sequence). The CDR3, as DNA: TGTGCCAGCAGTATCATTCAGGGGGGATCCTACGAGCAGTACTTC. Translated, it gives CASSIIQGGSYEQYF.

The chain is built from TRBV29-1 and TRBJ2-7; the D gene is possibly TRBD2 (6 bases). In germline, CDR1 is SQVTM, CDR2 ANQGSEA. The V end was cut by 7 bases, the J end by 7 bases, with 17 bases between. The CDR3 runs to 12 residues. CDR3 DNA: TGCAGCGGGGGGGACCCTACGAGAGAGCAGTACTTC. Its protein product is CSGGDPTREQYF.

This clone showed up just once. The chain uses TRBV30 and TRBJ1-1; D may be TRBD1 (6 bases). The germline V gene encodes CDR1 GTSNPN and CDR2 SVGIG (reference sequence). The CDR3 extends over 13 amino acids. V lost 4 bases to trimming and J lost 3 bases, with 12 bases between them. CDR3 sequence (DNA): TGTGCCTGGACAGGGGCGGGGGACACTGAAGCTTTCTTT. Its protein product is CAWTGAGDTEAFF. The whole variable domain, filled in from reference TRBV30 and TRBJ1-1, reads SQTIHQWPATLVQPVGSPLSLECTVEGTSNPNLYWYRQAAGRGLQLLFYSVGIGQISSEVPQNLSASRPQDRQFILSSKKLLLSDSGFYLCAWTGAGDTEAFFGQGTRLTVV.

The gene calls are TRBV28 and TRBJ2-7; no firm D call. CDR1 is MDHEN, CDR2 SYDVKM, per germline. V gave up 1 base and J gave up 3 bases, with 7 bases separating them. The CDR3 has 13 amino acids. The CDR3 loop is CASSLSRVYEQYF. CDR3 nucleotide sequence: TGTGCCAGCAGTTTATCCCGAGTCTACGAGCAGTACTTC.

The CDR3 region is CASSLSGQGMTQYF. DNA for the CDR3: TGTGCCAGCAGCTTAAGCGGACAGGGGATGACCCAGTACTTC. The chain recombines TRBV7-2 with TRBJ2-5, with TRBD1 matching over 9 bases. The CDR3 length is 14 residues. The germline CDR1 and CDR2 sequences are SGHTA and FQGNSA. J lost 7 bases, V lost 2 bases, and 5 bases had no gene match.

The V and J genes are TRBV27 and TRBJ1-2, with TRBD1 matching 9 bases. With 10 bases clipped from V and 6 bases from J, the junction kept 9 bases outside the gene matches. The CDR3 has 13 amino acids. The V gene's germline CDR1 is MNHEY and CDR2 SMNVEV (reference sequence). The CDR3: CATRTGQGNGYTF. CDR3 sequence (DNA): TGTGCCACAAGAACGGGACAGGGAAATGGCTACACCTTC.

Points on this clone: A read error is likely here: a far larger clone is one base away. The rearrangement joins TRBV27 to TRBJ1-1; TRBD1 is a possible D gene (6 bases). The germline V gene encodes CDR1 MNHEY and CDR2 SMNVEV (reference sequence). This CDR3 is 12 amino acids long. The CDR3 coding sequence is TGTGCCAGCAGTTTAGGGGGGCGGGAGGCTTTGTTT. Its protein is CASSLGGREALF.

The genes are TRBV7-8 and TRBJ2-3; TRBD2 agrees at 7 bases. The CDR3 runs to 17 residues. V trimming: 5 bases; J trimming: 5 bases; junction bases outside the gene matches: 16. Per the germline V gene, CDR1 is SGHVS and CDR2 is FQNEAQ. In nucleotides, the CDR3 is TGTGCCAGCAGCCTGCGACTAGCTGGGACGATGGGAGATACGCAGTATTTT. Its protein is CASSLRLAGTMGDTQYF. Supplemented by reference TRBV7-8 and TRBJ2-3, the full variable domain reads GAGVSQSPRYKVAKRGQDVALRCDPISGHVSLFWYQQALGQGPEFLTYFQNEAQLDKSGLPSDRFFAERPEGSVSTLKIQRTQQEDSAVYLCASSLRLAGTMGDTQYFGPGTRLTVL.

This chain joins TRBV19 and TRBJ2-1; 11 bases align to TRBD2. This CDR3 has 15 residues. After removal of 7 bases from V and 3 bases from J, the junction contained 5 bases not matched to a gene. Germline CDR1 LNHDA, CDR2 SQIVND (reference sequence). Here the CDR3 DNA reads TGTGCCAGTACCTTGACTAGCGGGGACTACAATGAGCAGTTCTTC. Translation: CASTLTSGDYNEQFF.

This clone was counted a few times. CDR3 sequence reads: CASSLGGSGWEQYF. The CDR3 DNA sequence: TGTGCCAGCAGCTTAGGAGGTTCTGGGTGGGAGCAGTACTTC. The chain carries TRBV11-2 and TRBJ2-7; D not resolved. The V end lost 1 base, the J end lost 7 bases, and 14 bases lay between the germline ends. Germline V CDR1 and CDR2: SGHAT, FQNNGV. The CDR3 is made up of 14 amino acids.

The gene calls are TRBV6-5 and TRBJ1-4; D uncertain. V was cut by 2 bases and J by 4 bases, with 8 bases left in between. This CDR3 spans 14 amino acids. CDR1 and CDR2 from the germline V gene are MNHEY and SVGAGI. The CDR3: CASSYRGGNEKLFF. The CDR3 DNA follows: TGTGCCAGCAGTTACCGGGGAGGTAATGAAAAACTGTTTTTT.

This chain joins TRBV7-2 and TRBJ2-7, with 7 bases matching TRBD1. V trimming: 5 bases; J trimming: 0 bases; junction bases outside the gene matches: 10. Germline values: CDR1 SGHTA, CDR2 FQGNSA. The CDR3 loop spans 16 amino acids. The chain's CDR3 is CASSVRQGLSSYEQYF. DNA of the CDR3: TGTGCCAGCAGCGTACGACAGGGCTTGAGCTCCTACGAGCAGTACTTC. The variable domain in full, completed from reference TRBV7-2 and TRBJ2-7, reads GAGVSQSPSNKVTEKGKDVELRCDPISGHTALYWYRQSLGQGLEFLIYFQGNSAPDKSGLPSDRFSAERTGGSVSTLTIQRTQQEDSAVYLCASSVRQGLSSYEQYFGPGTRLTVT.

The chain recombines TRBV29-1 with TRBJ2-5, with D perhaps matching TRBD1 (6 bases). V was clipped by 6 bases and J by 1 base, with 9 bases between them. Germline CDR1 SQVTM, CDR2 ANQGSEA. The CDR3 totals 12 residues. The CDR3 sequence is CSVTGPQETQYF. The CDR3 nucleotides read TGCAGCGTCACAGGGCCCCAAGAGACCCAGTACTTC.

The chain carries TRBV5-6 and TRBJ2-7, with a weak D call TRBD1 (6 bases). Trimming stripped 2 bases from V and 4 bases from J, with 7 bases between. Germline V gene sequence: CDR1 SGHDT, CDR2 YYEEEE. This CDR3 is built from 12 residues. The CDR3 DNA reads TGTGCCAGCAGCTTAGGACAGTACGAGCAGTACTTC. Encoded protein: CASSLGQYEQYF.

V usage is TRBV11-2 and J usage is TRBJ2-7; D not resolved. In germline, CDR1 is SGHAT, CDR2 FQNNGV. V shed 0 bases and J shed 0 bases, with 6 bases lying between them. This CDR3 region has 14 residues. The CDR3 DNA is TGTGCCAGCAGCTTAGACAGGTTCTCCTACGAGCAGTACTTC. Protein product: CASSLDRFSYEQYF.

This clone was observed once. This sequence joins TRBV18 and TRBJ2-1; TRBD2 is a possible D gene (6 bases). V lost 5 bases to trimming and J lost 11 bases, with 22 bases between them. CDR3 length: 15 residues. From germline, CDR1 is KGHSH and CDR2 LQKENI. The CDR3 here is CASSFSGTPLFKQFF. DNA for the CDR3: TGTGCCAGCTCATTTTCCGGGACTCCCCTTTTTAAGCAGTTCTTC. The entire variable domain, with the rest obtained from reference TRBV18 and TRBJ2-1, is as follows: NAGVMQNPRHLVRRRGQEARLRCSPMKGHSHVYWYRQLPEEGLKFMVYLQKENIIDESGMPKERFSAEFPKEGPSILRIQQVVRGDSAAYFCASSFSGTPLFKQFFGPGTRLTVL.

This clone occurred a few times. CDR3 nucleotides: TGTGCCAGCAGCTTAAGAGCCACAGATACGCAGTATTTT. Translation: CASSLRATDTQYF. The V and J genes are TRBV5-4 and TRBJ2-3; D is unresolved. This CDR3 spans 13 amino acids. Germline assignment: CDR1 SGHNT and CDR2 YYREEE (reference sequence). Trimming took off 2 bases at V and 2 bases at J, with 6 bases between the two ends.

The rearrangement links TRBV19 to TRBJ2-1, with 9 bases that match TRBD2. This CDR3 spans 16 amino acids. With 1 base clipped from V and 8 bases from J, the junction kept 9 bases outside the gene matches. CDR1 is LNHDA and CDR2 is SQIVND in the germline V gene (reference sequence). The CDR3 loop is CASSIVGTSTFYEQFF. The CDR3 bases are TGTGCCAGTAGTATAGTGGGGACTAGCACCTTTTATGAGCAGTTCTTC.

The genes are TRBV28 and TRBJ2-2; 8 nucleotides agree with TRBD1. The CDR3 covers 13 residues. Germline V gene lookup returns CDR1 MDHEN and CDR2 SYDVKM. The J segment lost 0 bases and the V segment lost 11 bases, leaving 2 bases of the junction unmatched. The chain's CDR3 is CAVGQANTGELFF. In DNA form, the CDR3 reads TGTGCCGTGGGACAGGCGAACACCGGGGAGCTGTTTTTT. Full variable domain (missing parts from reference TRBV28 and TRBJ2-2): DVKVTQSSRYLVKRTGEKVFLECVQDMDHENMFWYRQDPGLGLRLIYFSYDVKMKEKGDIPEGYSVSREKKERFSLILESASTNQTSMYLCAVGQANTGELFFGEGSRLTVL.

CDR3 coding DNA: TGTGCCAGCTCACCAGATCCAGGGGGAAACACCATATATTTT. Translation: CASSPDPGGNTIYF. J is TRBJ1-3 and V is TRBV18, with D possibly matching TRBD1 (5 bases). Deletions cut 2 bases from V and 4 bases from J, with 9 bases between. Per germline, CDR1 KGHSH and CDR2 LQKENI. The CDR3 runs to 14 residues. The complete variable domain, with remaining parts taken from reference TRBV18 and TRBJ1-3, reads NAGVMQNPRHLVRRRGQEARLRCSPMKGHSHVYWYRQLPEEGLKFMVYLQKENIIDESGMPKERFSAEFPKEGPSILRIQQVVRGDSAAYFCASSPDPGGNTIYFGEGSWLTVV.

The chain recombines TRBV27 with TRBJ1-6; D is possibly TRBD1 (6 bases). There are 19 residues in the CDR3. The germline V gene has CDR1 MNHEY and CDR2 SMNVEV (reference sequence). The ends were cut back, 6 bases at V and 0 bases at J, with 21 bases in the middle. The CDR3 loop reads CASRTTGQPKSSYNSPLHF. The CDR3 DNA follows: TGTGCCAGCAGAACAACGGGACAACCTAAAAGCTCCTATAATTCACCCCTCCACTTT.

The V call is TRBV19, the J call TRBJ1-1, with D possibly being TRBD1 (5 bases). Germline V gene sequence: CDR1 LNHDA, CDR2 SQIVND (reference sequence). Between the trimmed V and J ends, which lost 4 bases and 2 bases, there was a span of 14 bases. CDR3 length: 15 amino acids. The CDR3 region has the DNA TGTGCCAGTAGTAGATCTGGGGCCGTTAACACTGAAGCTTTCTTT. Amino acid sequence: CASSRSGAVNTEAFF.

The V and J genes are TRBV19 and TRBJ1-5, with TRBD1 identical over 9 bases. Germline V CDR1 and CDR2: LNHDA, SQIVND (reference sequence). The J segment lost 6 bases and the V segment lost 4 bases, leaving 10 bases of the junction unmatched. The CDR3 has 16 residues. CDR3 nucleotides: TGTGCCAGTAGTACTTTCCTTGGACAGGGGACTCAGCCCCAGCATTTT. Encoded protein: CASSTFLGQGTQPQHF. The full variable domain, in which reference TRBV19 and TRBJ1-5 provide the parts outside the CDR3, is DGGITQSPKYLFRKEGQNVTLSCEQNLNHDAMYWYRQDPGQGLRLIYYSQIVNDFQKGDIAEGYSVSREKKESFPLTVTSAQKNPTAFYLCASSTFLGQGTQPQHFGDGTRLSIL.

DNA for the CDR3: TGTGCCATCAGTGGCTCGGGACAAAAAAGGACTGAAGCTTTCTTT. Protein product: CAISGSGQKRTEAFF. The V call is TRBV10-3, the J call TRBJ1-1; TRBD1 might be the D (6 bases). V dropped 4 bases and J dropped 5 bases, with 17 bases sitting between them. Per germline, CDR1 ENHRY and CDR2 SYGVKD. This CDR3 has 15 amino acids.

This clone turned up a few times. The chain is built from TRBV18 and TRBJ2-2; D perhaps matches TRBD1 (6 bases). The germline V and J ends were trimmed by 4 bases and 0 bases, with 12 bases remaining between them. Germline CDR1 KGHSH, CDR2 LQKENI. This CDR3 has 16 residues. The DNA of the CDR3 is TGTGCCAGCTCACTTTCGGACAGTACGAACACCGGGGAGCTGTTTTTT. This sequence encodes CASSLSDSTNTGELFF.

The chain has TRBV5-6 and TRBJ2-7, with 9 bases that match TRBD1. The CDR3 contains 16 residues. Trimming removed 6 bases from V and 5 bases from J; junction bases left unmatched: 15. Germline V gene data show CDR1 as SGHDT and CDR2 as YYEEEE. CDR3 DNA sequence: TGTGCCAGCACTCTCCTAGGGGTTACAGGGGGCGACGAGCAGTACTTC. It codes for CASTLLGVTGGDEQYF.